These 3 T cell receptor beta chains share one sample of origin, sequenced in a study of T cell responses to AZD1222 COVID-19 vaccine. The data were produced by immunoSEQ multiplex PCR, yet TCRdb's version contains in-frame clones alone and is incomplete. The sample holds about 130,000 clones; over 90% are singletons and the top ten take 0.85% to 0.95%. The sample here was peripheral blood, taken on day 0 of AZD1222 vaccination. These receptors were obtained from an adult in good health.

This sequence joins TRBV10-3 and TRBJ2-3; 11 bases are shared with TRBD2. The V gene end was trimmed by 10 bases and the J gene end by 5 bases; junction bases not matched to a gene: 8. Germline V lookup: CDR1 ENHRY, CDR2 SYGVKD. The CDR3 runs 14 residues. The CDR3 DNA sequence: TGTGCCACCCGTAGCGGGGGGGCACAAGATACGCAGTATTTT. This sequence encodes CATRSGGAQDTQYF.

The V call is TRBV5-1, the J call TRBJ2-5; D gene ambiguous. The CDR3 extends over 18 amino acids. V lost 1 base, J lost 5 bases, and 24 bases lay in between. Germline-derived CDR1 and CDR2 are SGHRS and YFSETQ. CDR3: CASSLNVPGNTFGETQYF. In nucleotides, the CDR3 is TGCGCCAGCAGCTTGAACGTCCCTGGAAATACCTTTGGGGAGACCCAGTACTTC.

V gene TRBV18 combines with J gene TRBJ2-7, with D perhaps matching TRBD1 (7 bases). V was shortened by 5 bases and J by 6 bases, with 20 bases between the two germline ends. The germline V gene encodes CDR1 KGHSH and CDR2 LQKENI. This CDR3 comprises 15 residues. Here the CDR3 DNA reads TGTGCCAGCTCAAAACAGGGGTTCGGGGGTAGCGAGCAGTACTTC. This sequence encodes CASSKQGFGGSEQYF.